These 19 T cell receptor beta chains originate from one sample sequenced in a study of T cells after yellow fever vaccination (dated by TCRdb to about 2019). The label giving this sample's treatment or condition can be read as: live attenuated yellow fever vaccine strain. The method was 5' RACE. Sequencing relied on an Illumina HiSeq 2500. TCRdb passed the public sequencing reads through fastp at Q25 and MiXCR, retaining productive beta sequences. Here each entry gathers all rows of one CDR3 protein and keeps the most common genes and DNA. The sample includes about 120,000 distinct CDR3 sequences, with roughly 8.4% observed a single time. The ten top clones hold 25% of the sample. The sequences come from CD8+ T cells sorted from PBMCs, collected 45 days after the yellow fever booster vaccination. These receptors originate from a man aged 30 to 39 who received the YFV17D yellow fever vaccine.

This clonotype has at least ten counts. The chain carries TRBV6-1 and TRBJ2-7; D possibly corresponds to TRBD2 (5 bases). The CDR3 is 12 amino acids. Germline V gene sequence: CDR1 MNHNS, CDR2 SASEGT. With 8 bases removed from V and 2 bases from J, the gap between germline ends came to 10 bases. CDR3 protein: CASRESTYEQYF. The CDR3 DNA reads TGTGCCAGCCGGGAAAGCACCTACGAGCAGTACTTC.

This clonotype was seen repeatedly, ten times or more. The gene calls are TRBV10-3 and TRBJ2-1; TRBD2 matches at 9 bases. This CDR3 comprises 17 residues. V dropped 2 bases and J dropped 9; count of bases not matched to a gene: 14. The germline CDR1 and CDR2 sequences are ENHRY and SYGVKD. CDR3 loop: CAISEPSGVAGATEQFF. The CDR3 DNA is TGTGCCATCAGTGAGCCCTCCGGGGTAGCGGGAGCGACTGAGCAGTTCTTC.

This clonotype was detected only a few times. This chain connects TRBV5-1 to TRBJ2-5; 10 bases are shared with TRBD1. The CDR3 extends over 14 amino acids. Trimming removed 4 bases from V and 3 bases from J; junction bases left unmatched: 3. Per the germline V gene, CDR1 is SGHRS and CDR2 is YFSETQ. For the CDR3, the DNA is TGCGCCAGCAGCCCCGGGACAGGGGAAGAGACCCAGTACTTC. As protein: CASSPGTGEETQYF.

This clonotype appeared a few times. The chain is built from TRBV7-2 and TRBJ2-5; 10 nucleotides match TRBD2. The CDR3 has 16 residues. The J segment lost 4 bases and the V segment lost 1 base, leaving 6 bases of the junction unmatched. In germline, CDR1 is SGHTA, CDR2 FQGNSA. CDR3 in amino acids: CASSLESGRGAETQYF. The CDR3 DNA reads as TGTGCCAGCAGCTTAGAAAGCGGGAGGGGGGCAGAGACCCAGTACTTC.

This chain links TRBV9 with TRBJ2-2; 7 nucleotides align to TRBD2. The CDR3 consists of 13 residues. J was trimmed by 5 bases and V by 9 bases; bases with no gene match: 7. The germline V gene encodes CDR1 SGDLS and CDR2 YYNGEE. The CDR3 region is CATSGTKTGELFF. Here the CDR3 DNA reads TGTGCCACATCCGGGACTAAGACCGGGGAGCTGTTTTTT.

This clonotype was counted many times. V gene TRBV6-2 or TRBV6-3 combines with J gene TRBJ2-7; D may be TRBD1 (5 bases). Germline V gene sequence: CDR1 MNHEY, CDR2 SVGEGT. The CDR3 sequence is 15 residues long. V lost 6 bases to trimming and J lost 2 bases, with 17 bases between them. CDR3 DNA sequence: TGTGCCAGCAGGCCACCACAGGATCCGCCCTACGAGCAGTACTTC. It is translated as CASRPPQDPPYEQYF.

This clonotype was picked up many times. This sequence joins TRBV9 and TRBJ2-7, with TRBD2 as a possible D gene (5 bases). V was clipped by 0 bases and J by 2 bases, with 15 bases between them. The CDR3 has 16 residues. The V gene's germline CDR1 is SGDLS and CDR2 YYNGEE. CDR3 amino acids: CASSVDGLPGTYEQYF. The CDR3 DNA is TGTGCCAGCAGCGTAGACGGACTCCCTGGGACCTACGAGCAGTACTTC.

This clonotype was seen ten or more times. This chain uses TRBV7-9 with TRBJ1-1; 8 nucleotides agree with TRBD1. Germline CDR1 SEHNR, CDR2 FQNEAQ (reference sequence). The CDR3 runs 12 residues. V shed 5 bases and J 7 bases; nucleotides not matched to a gene: 3. The CDR3 DNA is TGTGCCAGCAGCGTCGACAGGGGTGAAGCTTTCTTT. It codes for CASSVDRGEAFF.

This clonotype was counted ten times or more. J is TRBJ2-2 and V is TRBV30; D is ambiguous. Trimming removed 4 bases from V and 1 base from J, with 7 bases in between. Germline CDR1 reads GTSNPN; CDR2 reads SVGIG (reference sequence). This CDR3 has 13 amino acids. The CDR3 nucleotides read TGTGCCTGGATGGCGGAGAACACCGGGGAGCTGTTTTTT. This translates into CAWMAENTGELFF.

This clonotype was observed many times. The chain carries TRBV15 and TRBJ2-7; D possibly uses TRBD1 or TRBD2 (5 bases each). CDR1 and CDR2 from the germline V gene are LNHNV and YYDKDF (reference sequence). With 0 bases removed from V and 3 bases from J, the gap between germline ends came to 12 bases. This CDR3 spans 15 amino acids. Here the CDR3 DNA reads TGTGCCACCAGCAGAGATTGGGGGAGTGACTACGAGCAGTACTTC. Translated, it gives CATSRDWGSDYEQYF.

In this sample, this clonotype turned up a few times. The J gene is TRBJ2-1, the V gene TRBV9; weak D call: TRBD2 (7 bases). Germline CDR1 and CDR2: SGDLS and YYNGEE. Trimming shortened V by 2 bases and J by 7 bases, and 19 bases separated the two germline ends. The CDR3 runs to 16 residues. This CDR3 is CASSVLGGGPVNEQFF. The CDR3 DNA is TGTGCCAGCAGCGTGTTAGGGGGAGGGCCGGTAAATGAGCAGTTCTTC.

A remark on this clonotype: The junction departs from germline at one end; a sequencing error may be responsible. The chain carries TRBV4-3 and TRBJ2-3; D possibly corresponds to TRBD2 (6 bases). Germline values: CDR1 LGHNA, CDR2 YSLEER. CDR3 length equals 15 residues. Written as DNA, the CDR3 is TGCGCAAGCAGCCAAGCGACGGGGGTCACAGATACGCAGTATTTT. Translating it yields CASSQATGVTDTQYF.

The chain joins TRBV5-6 to TRBJ2-3; no firm D call. Looked up from germline, CDR1 is SGHDT and CDR2 is YYEEEE. V lost 0 bases and J 0 bases, leaving 11 bases between the germline ends. This CDR3 spans 16 amino acids. CDR3 DNA: TGTGCCAGCAGCTTGGCGATCAGTCCTAGCACAGATACGCAGTATTTT. Amino acid sequence: CASSLAISPSTDTQYF.

This clonotype was found many times. The chain recombines TRBV27 with TRBJ2-5; D not certain. This CDR3 spans 16 amino acids. V was clipped by 0 bases and J by 5 bases, with 16 bases between them. The germline V gene has CDR1 MNHEY and CDR2 SMNVEV (reference sequence). The CDR3 reads CASSLSTTYTHETQYF. The DNA for the CDR3 is TGTGCCAGCAGTTTATCGACAACTTATACCCATGAGACCCAGTACTTC.

Note on this clonotype: This may arise from a read error, as a much more abundant clone is one base away. It is likely a read error, because the conserved phenylalanine at the end of the CDR3 is missing. This chain uses TRBV6-1 with TRBJ2-7; TRBD2 matches at 10 bases. The V gene's germline CDR1 is MNHNS and CDR2 SASEGT. V shed 4 bases, J shed 3 bases, and the junction held 3 bases outside the gene matches. CDR3 size: 14 residues. The CDR3 DNA sequence: TGTGCCAGCAGTGTAGCGGGAGGAAACTACGAGCAGTACTAC. It codes for CASSVAGGNYEQYY.

The table lists this clonotype with many counts. The chain recombines TRBV5-8 with TRBJ2-2; 8 nucleotides agree with TRBD2. The ends lost 4 bases at V and 7 bases at J; junction bases unmatched: 12. Per the germline V gene, CDR1 is SGHTS and CDR2 is YDEGEE. The CDR3 runs to 16 residues. The CDR3 reads CASSRPGGHFLGELFF. CDR3 DNA: TGTGCCAGCAGCCGACCGGGGGGGCACTTTCTCGGGGAGCTGTTTTTT.

The V gene is TRBV29-1, the J gene TRBJ1-1; the match to TRBD1 covers 9 bases. The junction had 7 bases not matched to a gene; V was cut back by 4 bases and J by 4 bases. The CDR3 has 14 amino acids. CDR1 and CDR2 from the germline V gene are SQVTM and ANQGSEA. CDR3 loop: CSVVQGAWGTEAFF. The CDR3 DNA reads TGCAGCGTTGTACAGGGGGCGTGGGGCACTGAAGCTTTCTTT.

There are many counts of this clonotype. The chain uses TRBV9 and TRBJ2-1; TRBD2 aligns across 11 bases. Germline CDR1 and CDR2: SGDLS and YYNGEE. The junction had 8 bases not matched to a gene; V was cut back by 4 bases and J by 5 bases. The CDR3 extends over 16 amino acids. The CDR3 region has the DNA TGTGCCAGCAGCCCATCCGCGGGACTAGCGGACAATGAGCAGTTCTTC. It translates to CASSPSAGLADNEQFF.

At least ten counts were recorded for this clonotype. CDR3 DNA: TGTGCCAGCAAGCTAGCGGATTTCTACAATGAGCAGTTCTTC. It is translated as CASKLADFYNEQFF. This chain joins TRBV6-2 or TRBV6-3 and TRBJ2-1; 7 positions match TRBD2. The V segment lost 7 bases and the J segment 3 bases; nucleotides outside the gene matches: 6. CDR3 length equals 14 residues. The germline gives CDR1 MNHEY, CDR2 SVGEGT.